The text below deals with one T cell receptor beta chain. Its cognate antigen has yet to be identified. One base away there is no much larger clone; base qualities are not given. TCRbeta CDR3 regions were amplified from genomic DNA by means of the immunoSEQ Assay, a bias-controlled multiplex PCR. The original methods were these. Nucleated cell counts per sample were estimated from amplification of reference gene primers within the assay. Sequence reads were collapsed and filtered to measure the absolute abundance of every unique TCRbeta CDR3 rearrangement. For each sample, productive Simpson clonality was calculated as the square root of Simpson's diversity index across productive rearrangements. TCRdb retrieved this table from immuneACCESS and kept in-frame rearrangements only. Not all clones are present; in checked studies, unresolved V genes account for under half, and no reason is known for the remainder. That table gives V, J and clone size, and the DNA gave D and trimming. This sample lists under 300,000 clones; about 86% were detected once. Around 5.9% of the sample lies in the top ten.

The sample comes from a study of blood T cell repertoires in COVID-19 (dated by TCRdb to the early 2020s). Context from the whole study: Collaborator samples came from the United States, Italy and Spain and covered acute and convalescent phases of COVID-19. Sample metadata almost always included a de-identified subject ID, COVID-19 status, age in years and sex. The repertoires were made available in a free public database intended to serve as a resource for research on the immune response to SARS-CoV-2. Where HLA class I and class II types were available, the types were taken from metadata supplied by the sample provider, not from assay-based typing. The material from the prospective study consisted of cDNA or gDNA derived from T cells, B-cell-depleted T cells, or PBMCs. Subjects who had been exposed to COVID-19, were actively infected with it, or had recovered from it provided the deeply sampled blood TCRbeta repertoires that made up the dataset. The samples were drawn from two sources: the first 160 participants of the ongoing ImmuneRACE study, and 950 to 1,500 subjects contributed by 6 global collaborators.

Study-level results and caveats: How much clinical and demographic metadata was included differed by source and by participant, and the metadata was provided uncurated.

Whole blood was collected in K2EDTA tubes by collaborating institutions according to the institutions' own protocols. For TCRbeta analysis, collaborator samples were shipped as frozen whole blood, as isolated PBMCs, or as DNA extracted from either sample type. CDR1 and CDR2 are drawn from the germline V gene: SQVTM, ANQGSEA. Trimming takes 7 bases off V and 3 bases off J; junction bases not matched to a gene: 8. The CDR3 goes from the cysteine to the phenylalanine over 13 residues. Just the 39-base CDR3 DNA is kept, in frame starting at base 1. Input material: peripheral blood. The sequence joins TRBV29-1 to TRBJ2-7; TRBD2 aligns with 8 central bases. This TCR came from a man aged 55 to 69 with acute or convalescent COVID-19. The bases are TGCAGCGCCTCAGCGGGAGTAAGCTACGAGCAGTACTTC. Translated, this is CSASAGVSYEQYF.